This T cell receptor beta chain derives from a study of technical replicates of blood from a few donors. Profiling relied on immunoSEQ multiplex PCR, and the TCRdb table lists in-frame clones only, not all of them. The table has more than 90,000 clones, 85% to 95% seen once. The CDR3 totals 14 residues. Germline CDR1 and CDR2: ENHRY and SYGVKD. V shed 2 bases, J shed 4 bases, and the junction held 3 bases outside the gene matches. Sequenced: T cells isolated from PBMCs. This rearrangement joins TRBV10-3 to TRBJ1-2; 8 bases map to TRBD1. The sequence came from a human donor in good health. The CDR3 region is CAISEIGQGYGYTF. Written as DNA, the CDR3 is TGTGCCATCAGTGAGATAGGACAGGGCTATGGCTACACCTTC.